Each of the 23 T cell receptor beta chains below was sequenced from the same sample in a study of lymphopenia after photon versus proton radiotherapy. Clones were read by immunoSEQ multiplex PCR, and TCRdb kept only the in-frame ones, dropping some. This table has roughly 64,000 clones, around 87% appearing once. Sequenced material: peripheral blood, taken from a patient treated with proton-based radiotherapy. The receptors were gathered from a man older than 75 with esophageal cancer.

The CDR3 loop is CAWRLAGIHEQFF. CDR3 bases: TGTGCCTGGAGACTAGCGGGTATTCATGAGCAGTTCTTC. The genes are TRBV30 and TRBJ2-1, with 9 bases aligning to TRBD2. With 3 bases clipped from V and 8 bases from J, the junction kept 5 bases outside the gene matches. Germline V gives CDR1 GTSNPN, CDR2 SVGIG (reference sequence). The CDR3 loop spans 13 amino acids. Combining the CDR3 with reference TRBV30 and TRBJ2-1 gives the whole variable domain SQTIHQWPATLVQPVGSPLSLECTVEGTSNPNLYWYRQAAGRGLQLLFYSVGIGQISSEVPQNLSASRPQDRQFILSSKKLLLSDSGFYLCAWRLAGIHEQFFGPGTRLTVL.

The chain recombines TRBV5-6 with TRBJ2-1; 12 nucleotides agree with TRBD2. CDR1 and CDR2 (germline): SGHDT, YYEEEE. The CDR3 is 17 amino acids. The V and J ends lost 4 bases and 4 bases, in that order; junction bases with no gene match: 9. The CDR3 loop reads CASSLAGGLKIYNEQFF. CDR3 nucleotides: TGTGCCAGCAGCCTAGCGGGGGGGTTGAAAATATACAATGAGCAGTTCTTC.

This clone showed up just once. The J gene is TRBJ2-3, the V gene TRBV4-3; 7 nucleotides match TRBD1. Germline lookup yields CDR1 LGHNA and CDR2 YSLEER. With V trimmed by 4 bases and J by 4 bases, 5 bases remained unmatched. The CDR3 consists of 14 residues. The CDR3 reads CASSPRQGADTQYF. The CDR3 nucleotides read TGCGCCAGCAGCCCTCGACAGGGAGCAGATACGCAGTATTTT.

V gene TRBV2 combines with J gene TRBJ1-2; 8 bases line up with TRBD1. Germline V gene lookup returns CDR1 SNHLY and CDR2 FYNNEI. The CDR3 is 14 residues long. Losses at the gene ends were 1 base for V and 5 bases for J; bases not matched to a gene: 3. The CDR3, as DNA: TGTGCCAGCAGTGAAGTGGGACAGGTATATGGCTACACCTTC. Amino acids: CASSEVGQVYGYTF.

V is TRBV15 and J is TRBJ1-5; the D is unclear. Per germline, CDR1 LNHNV and CDR2 YYDKDF (reference sequence). The CDR3 length is 15 residues. Trimming removed 1 base from V and 1 base from J, with 8 bases in between. CDR3 loop: CATSRGWQSNQPQHF. CDR3 nucleotide sequence: TGTGCCACCAGCAGAGGTTGGCAGAGCAATCAGCCCCAGCATTTT.

V gene TRBV2 combines with J gene TRBJ2-3; 11 nucleotides match TRBD2. Germline CDR1 SNHLY, CDR2 FYNNEI. The CDR3 loop spans 15 amino acids. V shed 5 bases and J 2 bases; nucleotides not matched to a gene: 3. The CDR3 reads CASSYSGGDTDTQYF. The CDR3, as DNA: TGTGCCAGCAGTTATAGCGGGGGGGACACAGATACGCAGTATTTT. Filled out from reference TRBV2 and TRBJ2-3, the complete variable domain reads EPEVTQTPSHQVTQMGQEVILRCVPISNHLYFYWYRQILGQKVEFLVSFYNNEISEKSEIFDDQFSVERPDGSNFTLKIRSTKLEDSAMYFCASSYSGGDTDTQYFGPGTRLTVL.

The V call is TRBV27, the J call TRBJ2-7; 8 nucleotides line up with TRBD1. The V gene end was trimmed by 4 bases and the J gene end by 5 bases; junction bases not matched to a gene: 4. CDR3 length equals 13 residues. In germline, CDR1 is MNHEY, CDR2 SMNVEV (reference sequence). CDR3 coding DNA: TGTGCCAGCAGTTGGGGACAGGCCCACGAGCAGTACTTC. Protein product: CASSWGQAHEQYF.

This chain connects TRBV6-4 to TRBJ1-6, with D perhaps matching TRBD1 (6 bases). V was trimmed by 3 bases and J by 7 bases, leaving 7 bases between them. Germline CDR1 reads MRHNA; CDR2 reads SNTAGT. The CDR3 runs to 13 residues. In DNA form, the CDR3 reads TGTGCCAGCAGTGAGGGGGCCAATTCACCCCTCCACTTT. Protein sequence: CASSEGANSPLHF.

This clone was counted a few times. This chain uses TRBV7-9 with TRBJ1-6; tentatively, D is TRBD1 (5 bases). The ends were cut back, 6 bases at V and 9 bases at J, with 24 bases in the middle. The CDR3 runs 17 residues. The V gene's germline CDR1 is SEHNR and CDR2 FQNEAQ (reference sequence). The CDR3 nucleotides read TGTGCCAGCAGTCCTAAGGGGCAGGAGGGTTCTAGTTCACCCCTCCACTTT. Protein: CASSPKGQEGSSSPLHF.

This clone has just a few counts. J is TRBJ2-7 and V is TRBV5-6; D uncertain. Looked up from germline, CDR1 is SGHDT and CDR2 is YYEEEE. The CDR3 length is 14 residues. V was clipped by 1 base and J by 0 bases, with 8 bases between them. CDR3 DNA: TGTGCCAGCAGCTTGTTTCTCATCTCCTACGAGCAGTACTTC. Translated, it gives CASSLFLISYEQYF.

This clone was counted a single time. CDR3 bases: TGCGCCAGCAGCTTGGGGGACGGGCCCTACGAGCAGTACTTC. It specifies CASSLGDGPYEQYF. V gene TRBV5-1 combines with J gene TRBJ2-7; the D gene could be TRBD1 or TRBD2 (5 bases each). Germline values: CDR1 SGHRS, CDR2 YFSETQ. The V gene lost 0 bases and the J gene lost 2 bases, with 9 bases spanning the gap. The CDR3 covers 14 residues. Complete variable domain (other parts from reference TRBV5-1 and TRBJ2-7): KAGVTQTPRYLIKTRGQQVTLSCSPISGHRSVSWYQQTPGQGLQFLFEYFSETQRNKGNFPGRFSGRQFSNSRSEMNVSTLELGDSALYLCASSLGDGPYEQYFGPGTRLTVT.

CDR3: CASSIEGQSYNEQFF. CDR3 DNA: TGTGCCAGTAGTATAGAAGGCCAATCCTACAATGAGCAGTTCTTC. The J gene is TRBJ2-1, the V gene TRBV19; D is uncertain. CDR3 length equals 15 residues. The V end was cut by 0 bases, the J end by 1 base, with 7 bases between. Germline V gives CDR1 LNHDA, CDR2 SQIVND (reference sequence).

The chain combines TRBV18 with TRBJ2-1; 8 bases map to TRBD2. Germline V gene lookup returns CDR1 KGHSH and CDR2 LQKENI. The length of the CDR3 is 14 residues. After removal of 3 bases from V and 8 bases from J, the junction contained 6 bases not matched to a gene. CDR3 coding DNA: TGTGCCAGCTCACCTCGGAGCGGGGGCGATGAGCAGTTCTTC. It translates to CASSPRSGGDEQFF.

This chain links TRBV27 with TRBJ2-1; 8 nucleotides match TRBD1. Losses at the gene ends were 2 bases for V and 7 bases for J; bases not matched to a gene: 7. This CDR3 is 15 amino acids long. The germline CDR1 and CDR2 sequences are MNHEY and SMNVEV (reference sequence). CDR3 in DNA: TGTGCCAGCAGTTTAGTCAGGGGGCGGATGAATGAGCAGTTCTTC. Translation gives CASSLVRGRMNEQFF.

This sequence joins TRBV4-1 and TRBJ1-5, with D uncertain. The CDR3 sequence is 15 residues long. Deletions cut 4 bases from V and 3 bases from J, with 13 bases between. Germline V gives CDR1 MGHRA, CDR2 YSYEKL. CDR3 DNA: TGCGCCAGCAGCCTCCGTGTGGGCCCCAATCAGCCCCAGCATTTT. It encodes CASSLRVGPNQPQHF.

V usage is TRBV7-9 and J usage is TRBJ1-1; D gene ambiguous. V was pared by 5 bases and J by 4 bases, with 17 bases between. The CDR3 has 15 residues. The germline V gene has CDR1 SEHNR and CDR2 FQNEAQ (reference sequence). Here the CDR3 reads CASSHDWGRRTEAFF. CDR3 nucleotides: TGTGCCAGCAGCCACGATTGGGGTAGGCGCACTGAAGCTTTCTTT.

The chain links TRBV7-9 to TRBJ1-5; unclear D gene. CDR3 size: 16 residues. From germline, CDR1 is SEHNR and CDR2 FQNEAQ (reference sequence). Trimming removed 1 base at V and 6 bases at J, with 16 bases between. DNA for the CDR3: TGTGCCAGCAGCTTAGAAGTTGTTCGGGGTAGTCAGCCCCAGCATTTT. Its translation is CASSLEVVRGSQPQHF.

The chain is built from TRBV12-5 and TRBJ2-1, with D possibly being TRBD2 (6 bases). This CDR3 comprises 18 residues. The germline V gene encodes CDR1 LGHNT and CDR2 FRNRAP. Trimming stripped 5 bases from V and 0 bases from J, with 20 bases between. CDR3 DNA sequence: TGTGCTAGTGGTGCATCCACTAGCTCGGGAAGCTCCTACAATGAGCAGTTCTTC. It codes for CASGASTSSGSSYNEQFF.

V usage is TRBV27 and J usage is TRBJ2-1; D is undetermined. This CDR3 has 13 amino acids. Trimming took off 6 bases at V and 3 bases at J, with 9 bases between the two ends. CDR1 and CDR2 (germline): MNHEY, SMNVEV (reference sequence). The DNA of the CDR3 is TGTGCCAGCAGGTCTGGGCTCTACAATGAGCAGTTCTTC. Encoded protein: CASRSGLYNEQFF.

The chain carries TRBV28 and TRBJ2-5; D ambiguous. Germline V CDR1 and CDR2: MDHEN, SYDVKM. The V gene lost 5 bases and the J gene lost 3 bases, with 13 bases spanning the gap. This CDR3 is built from 14 residues. The CDR3 DNA reads as TGTGCCAGCAGTCCTCTAGAAAGCAAAGAGACCCAGTACTTC. This translates into CASSPLESKETQYF.

The rearrangement links TRBV28 to TRBJ2-1; D not resolved. Trimming stripped 7 bases from V and 5 bases from J, with 6 bases between. Germline CDR1 and CDR2: MDHEN and SYDVKM. The CDR3 totals 11 residues. The CDR3 sequence: CASIGNNEQFF. CDR3 sequence (DNA): TGTGCCAGCATAGGGAACAATGAGCAGTTCTTC.

This clone occurred once. The rearrangement uses TRBV6-5 and TRBJ1-2, with 7 nucleotides matching TRBD1. Per germline, CDR1 MNHEY and CDR2 SVGAGI. V was pared by 2 bases and J by 13 bases, with 4 bases of the junction left unmatched. The CDR3 consists of 11 residues. CDR3 in DNA: TGTGCCAGCAGTTACGACAGGGAATTCACCTTC. It encodes CASSYDREFTF.

The V and J genes are TRBV7-6 and TRBJ2-2, with a tentative D call TRBD2 (5 bases). This CDR3 has 14 amino acids. Germline V lookup: CDR1 SGHVS, CDR2 FNYEAQ. V lost 1 base and J 6 bases, leaving 9 bases between the germline ends. CDR3 sequence: CASSLVRGSGELFF. The CDR3 nucleotides are TGTGCCAGCAGCTTAGTACGGGGATCCGGGGAGCTGTTTTTT. Drawing the rest from reference TRBV7-6 and TRBJ2-2, the complete variable domain is GAGVSQSPRYKVTKRGQDVALRCDPISGHVSLYWYRQALGQGPEFLTYFNYEAQQDKSGLPNDRFSAERPEGSISTLTIQRTEQRDSAMYRCASSLVRGSGELFFGEGSRLTVL.